This T cell receptor beta chain is from a study of Ad26.COV2.S vaccination and SARS-CoV-2 variants. About the research overall: The donor participated in the COV1001 trial, in its Ad26.COV2.S arm. Study results and caveats: Responses of spike-specific T cells (both CD8+ and CD4+) reportedly showed substantial breadth after vaccination. Breadth measured for non-spike TCRs was similar across vaccine and placebo recipients.

Produced via immunoSEQ multiplex PCR; TCRdb's table is partial and in-frame only. The table lists approximately 400,000 clones, approximately 84% of them singletons, with 3.3% in the top ten. Germline assignment: CDR1 MNHEY and CDR2 SVGAGI. V was clipped by 0 bases and J by 4 bases, with 5 bases between them. The CDR3 loop spans 13 amino acids. The treatment: around 19 received Ad26.COV2.S at low or high dose, single or two shots; several received placebo; per-sample allocation not given. It was on day 63 after the first vaccine or placebo injection that samples were taken. Boston provided a donor who was an adult aged 18-55 years. This clone has a handful of counts. Its antigen is still unknown.

This receptor was obtained from a person aged 18 to 65 who received the Ad26.COV2.S COVID-19 vaccine or a placebo. The sequencing here drew on peripheral blood, taken in a trial of Ad26.COV2.S vaccine versus placebo. The chain is built from TRBV6-5 and TRBJ2-3; D unresolved. The CDR3 DNA reads as TGTGCCAGCAGTTACTCTCTAGCAGATACGCAGTATTTT. Translated: CASSYSLADTQYF.